The source of this TCR beta chain is a study of shared clonotypes between healthy human individuals. Background on the study: For every donor, three CD4 naive, three CD4 memory, two CD8 naive and one CD8 memory plates were used. Overall study results and limits: Larger richness was generally estimated for naive than memory subsets.

The method was immunoSEQ multiplex PCR; TCRdb's version includes in-frame clones alone and lacks a portion of them. Of millions of clones in the sample, 85% to 95% were seen once. With regard to this clone: Its cognate antigen is unknown.

The source is a man younger than 30 in good health. Sequencing input: naive CD4+ T cells sorted from blood. Noted subset: CD45RA+ positively selected.

The CDR3 DNA follows: TGTGCCAGCAGTGTGGGGACAGTAGGCCAAGAGACCCAGTACTTC. Translation gives CASSVGTVGQETQYF. This chain uses TRBV6-1 with TRBJ2-5; 7 bases match TRBD1. The V and J ends lost 4 bases and 1 base, in that order; junction bases with no gene match: 6. This CDR3 has 15 amino acids. Germline CDR1 MNHNS, CDR2 SASEGT.